A single sample gave rise to the 9 T cell receptor beta chains below, sequenced in a study of T cells in Graves' hyperthyroidism and ophthalmopathy. Template material for amplifying TCR beta CDR3 regions consisted of RNA transcripts. Using the HTBI primer set, a first-round RT-PCR was run on the TCR CDR3. TCRdb called the multiplex PCR reads again in MiXCR, with one record for every CDR3 protein. This table holds approximately 510,000 distinct CDR3 sequences, approximately 49% found once. The sample was peripheral blood or thyroid tissue (not recorded which). The origin of the receptors is an adult woman with Graves' disease, either hyperthyroidism or ophthalmopathy (not recorded which).

This chain connects TRBV7-9 to TRBJ2-6; D remains ambiguous. CDR3 size: 19 residues. The germline gives CDR1 SEHNR, CDR2 FQNEAQ (reference sequence). Trimming stripped 5 bases from V and 0 bases from J, with 20 bases between. The CDR3: CASSPPGQLYPSGANVLTF. Here the CDR3 DNA reads TGTGCCAGCAGCCCCCCTGGGCAGCTCTACCCCTCTGGGGCCAACGTCCTGACTTTC. Full variable domain (outside the CDR3, taken from reference TRBV7-9 and TRBJ2-6): DTGVSQNPRHKITKRGQNVTFRCDPISEHNRLYWYRQTLGQGPEFLTYFQNEAQLEKSRLLSDRFSAERPKGSFSTLEIQRTEQGDSAMYLCASSPPGQLYPSGANVLTFGAGSRLTVL.

This clonotype was recorded once. A much larger clone differs from this one at a single base, so this may be a read error. The rearrangement uses TRBV20-1 and TRBJ1-3, with D unclear. With 5 bases removed from V and 3 bases from J, the gap between germline ends came to 17 bases. The germline V gene encodes CDR1 DFQATT and CDR2 SNEGSKA (reference sequence). CDR3 length: 15 amino acids. CDR3 amino acids: CSAGASGPDGNTIYF. The CDR3, as DNA: TGCAGTGCTGGAGCATCCGGGCCAGATGGAAACACCATATATTTT.

In its sample, this clonotype was seen a few times. The chain links TRBV7-9 to TRBJ1-6; a weak D match, TRBD1 (5 bases). This CDR3 spans 15 amino acids. The germline V gene has CDR1 SEHNR and CDR2 FQNEAQ (reference sequence). Trimming cost V 4 bases and J 5 bases, with 12 bases left between them. The CDR3 sequence: CASSWTGTNNSPLHF. CDR3 DNA sequence: TGTGCCAGCAGCTGGACCGGGACTAATAATTCACCCCTCCACTTT.

This clonotype was counted only a few times. The chain links TRBV20-1 to TRBJ1-5; 8 bases map to TRBD1. Germline V gene data show CDR1 as DFQATT and CDR2 as SNEGSKA (reference sequence). Trimming removed 3 bases from V and 4 bases from J; junction bases left unmatched: 5. The CDR3 runs to 14 residues. The CDR3: CSARQDRENQPQHF. Here the CDR3 DNA reads TGCAGTGCTAGGCAGGACAGGGAGAATCAGCCCCAGCATTTT.

This chain links TRBV4-3 with TRBJ1-3, with TRBD1 matching over 7 bases. The ends lost 0 bases at V and 4 bases at J; junction bases unmatched: 9. This CDR3 comprises 17 residues. Germline lookup yields CDR1 LGHNA and CDR2 YSLEER. The CDR3: CASSQEGPGQPGNTIYF. DNA of the CDR3: TGCGCCAGCAGCCAAGAGGGCCCGGGACAGCCGGGAAACACCATATATTTT.

V is TRBV29-1 and J is TRBJ2-3; 7 positions agree with TRBD1. V lost 5 bases to trimming and J lost 1 base; unmatched junction nucleotides: 12. From germline, CDR1 is SQVTM and CDR2 ANQGSEA. This CDR3 contains 16 residues. In DNA form, the CDR3 reads TGCAGCGTTTGGGGAGAGGGGGCGCACGGCACAGATACGCAGTATTTT. Residues: CSVWGEGAHGTDTQYF.

This clonotype has at least ten counts. The J gene is TRBJ2-5, the V gene TRBV2, with 7 bases matching TRBD1. The CDR3 contains 16 residues. Germline V CDR1 and CDR2: SNHLY, FYNNEI. The junction had 7 bases not matched to a gene; V was cut back by 1 base and J by 2 bases. CDR3 coding DNA: TGTGCCAGCAGTGAAGATCGGGGACAGTTTCAAGAGACCCAGTACTTC. Translated, it gives CASSEDRGQFQETQYF.

The rearrangement uses TRBV7-9 and TRBJ2-7, with 8 bases aligning to TRBD2. J gave up 5 bases and V 6 bases, and 12 bases lay outside the gene matches. In germline, CDR1 is SEHNR, CDR2 FQNEAQ (reference sequence). The CDR3 extends over 15 amino acids. The CDR3 sequence: CASSRSVAGHHEQYF. The DNA of the CDR3 is TGTGCCAGCAGTCGCTCGGTAGCGGGGCATCACGAGCAGTACTTC. The full variable domain, rest sourced from reference TRBV7-9 and TRBJ2-7, is DTGVSQNPRHKITKRGQNVTFRCDPISEHNRLYWYRQTLGQGPEFLTYFQNEAQLEKSRLLSDRFSAERPKGSFSTLEIQRTEQGDSAMYLCASSRSVAGHHEQYFGPGTRLTVT.

This clonotype is a singleton in its sample. The V call is TRBV7-2, the J call TRBJ1-6; D remains ambiguous. The ends were cut back, 5 bases at V and 7 bases at J, with 9 bases in the middle. This CDR3 contains 13 residues. The V gene's germline CDR1 is SGHTA and CDR2 FQGNSA. The CDR3 DNA reads TGTGCCAGCAGCCTAAGACGGAATTCACCCCTCCACTTT. Encoded protein: CASSLRRNSPLHF.